A single sample is the source of the 30 T cell receptor beta chains below, sequenced in a study of CD8+ T cells in alopecia areata. Pooled cutaneous lymph node cells were sorted using CD4, CD8alpha, NKG2D, NKG2ACE and other markers. Extracted RNA was reverse transcribed, and the resulting cDNA served as sequencing template. Sequenced by immunoSEQ multiplex PCR; TCRdb stores in-frame clones only, minus some. This sample has under 350,000 clones, each found more than once. The sample consisted of CD4+ T cells sorted from a lymph node. These TCRs come from a C3H/HeJ mouse with alopecia areata. The MHC haplotype recorded for the strain is H2-k.

This clone has only a few counts. Mouse gene names and germline throughout. The read gets to within 4 residues of the CDR3 end, and the germline J gene fills in the rest. The chain employs TRBV5 and TRBJ2-3; D gene unclear. CDR3 length: 15 residues. The germline gives CDR1 LGHNA, CDR2 YNLKQL (reference sequence). The V gene lost 4 bases and the J gene lost 0 bases, with 11 bases spanning the gap. The CDR3 bases that were read are TGTGCCAGCAGCCCTCACAGCACTAGTGCAGAA. This translates into CASSPHSTSAE. The whole CDR3 reads CASSPHSTSAETLYF.

With respect to this clone: Mouse germline and gene names are used. Read coverage stops 4 residues before the CDR3 terminus; the germline J gene supplies the remainder. The chain joins TRBV5 to TRBJ2-1; no reliable D call. Trimming pared 0 bases from V and 6 bases from J, leaving 6 bases between. The germline CDR1 and CDR2 sequences are LGHNA and YNLKQL (reference sequence). The CDR3 sequence is 13 residues long. CDR3 sequence: CASSQDDFAEQFF. Partial CDR3 DNA: TGTGCCAGCAGCCAAGATGACTTTGCT.

This clone was recorded a few times. Germline and genes here are mouse. Sequencing ends 4 residues short of the CDR3 end; the germline J gene provides the rest. The chain joins TRBV13-3 to TRBJ2-2; maybe TRBD1 (5 bases). This CDR3 is built from 13 residues. The ends were cut back, 7 bases at V and 5 bases at J, with 12 bases in the middle. The germline gives CDR1 NNHDY, CDR2 SYVADS. The CDR3 bases that were read are TGTGCCAGCCTCAGGGAGATGACCGGG. This translates into CASLREMTG. The entire CDR3 protein reads CASLREMTGQLYF.

Details on this clone: The genes and germline here are from mouse. The read halts 4 residues ahead of the CDR3 end, with the missing end drawn from the germline J gene. V and J are TRBV19 and TRBJ2-2, with D possibly matching TRBD1 (5 bases). CDR1 is FNHDT and CDR2 is SITEND in the germline V gene (reference sequence). V shed 6 bases and J shed 1 base, with 13 bases lying between them. The CDR3 is made up of 15 amino acids. The DNA read from the CDR3 is TGTGCCAGCACCCCGAGGACAAGAAACACCGGG. It translates to CASTPRTRNTG. The entire CDR3 protein reads CASTPRTRNTGQLYF.

On this clone itself: Genes here carry mouse names. The DNA ends 4 residues before the CDR3 does, and the rest of the CDR3 is filled in from the germline J gene. The chain couples TRBV13-2 to TRBJ1-2; TRBD1 agrees at 9 bases. The CDR3 is 15 amino acids. Germline V gene sequence: CDR1 NNHNN, CDR2 SYGAGS (reference sequence). The J segment lost 3 bases and the V segment lost 1 base, leaving 4 bases of the junction unmatched. The CDR3 sequence: CASGDSGQGYSDYTF. The sequenced part of the CDR3 DNA is TGTGCCAGCGGTGATTCGGGACAGGGATACTCC.

With respect to this clone: Mouse gene names and germline throughout. The CDR3 spells CAWRTANTGQLYF. CDR3 DNA, as far as it was read: TGTGCCTGGAGGACAGCAAACACCGGG. The chain combines TRBV31 with TRBJ2-2, with TRBD1 as a possible D gene (5 bases). The read falls 4 residues short of the CDR3 end, and the missing part is taken from the germline J gene. CDR1 is GKSSPN and CDR2 is SITVG in the germline V gene. V shed 3 bases and J shed 0 bases, with 5 bases lying between them. The CDR3 is 13 amino acids.

This clone appeared a few times. Mouse gene names apply. The read terminates 4 residues before the CDR3 end, so the remaining end is supplied by the germline J gene. This chain links TRBV19 with TRBJ1-1, with D perhaps TRBD1 (6 bases). The CDR3 sequence is 13 residues long. Germline values: CDR1 FNHDT, CDR2 SITEND (reference sequence). CDR3 bases read: TGTGCCAGCAGTATGATTCAGGGGCGA. This gives the protein CASSMIQGR. The entire CDR3 reads CASSMIQGREVFF.

Note on this clone: Any gene name here is a mouse gene name. The read stops 4 residues short of the end of the CDR3; the missing end is completed from the germline J gene. Other DNA sequences within the sample encode an identical CDR3. J is TRBJ2-7 and V is TRBV13-2, with a tentative D call TRBD2 (7 bases). The CDR3 sequence is 13 residues long. Germline CDR1 is NNHNN and CDR2 is SYGAGS (reference sequence). CDR3 DNA, as far as it was read: TGTGCCAGCGGTGCTGGGGGCTCGTAT. Protein: CASGAGGSY. The whole CDR3 protein is CASGAGGSYEQYF.

Of note for this clone: A much larger clone lies one base from this, so it may be a read error. Mouse names are used for the genes. The CDR3 is cut off 4 residues early in the read; its end comes from the germline J gene. J is TRBJ1-1 and V is TRBV5; TRBD1 is a possible D gene (5 bases). V lost 6 bases and J lost 0, with 8 bases in between. Germline V gives CDR1 LGHNA, CDR2 YNLKQL (reference sequence). This CDR3 spans 13 amino acids. CDR3: CASRDTANTEVFF. The sequenced CDR3 bases are TGTGCCAGCAGGGACACTGCAAACACA.

For this clone: Mouse gene names and germline throughout. The missing CDR3 end, 3 residues past where the read stops, is filled in from the germline J gene. This chain links TRBV13-3 with TRBJ1-6; 11 nucleotides align to TRBD1. TRBJ1-6 is an ORF, and what it does is uncertain. Germline-derived CDR1 and CDR2 are NNHDY and SYVADS. This CDR3 is built from 16 residues. V shed 3 bases, J shed 2 bases, and the junction held 1 base outside the gene matches. The CDR3 spells CASSGDRGTYNSPLYF. Incomplete CDR3 DNA: TGTGCCAGCAGTGGGGACAGGGGGACCTATAATTCGCCC.

This clone showed up just a few times. The germline and genes are mouse ones. The read is 4 residues too short to cover the CDR3 end, so that end is filled in from the germline J gene. Additional DNA sequences in this sample encode the identical CDR3. V usage is TRBV13-1 and J usage is TRBJ2-3; 11 bases are a match to TRBD2. Germline CDR1 reads NSHNY; CDR2 reads SYGAGN. Trimming took 5 bases from V and 3 from J; bases not matched to a gene: 2. The length of the CDR3 is 14 residues. The CDR3 spells CASRRTGGAETLYF. The CDR3 bases that were read are TGTGCCAGCAGGAGGACTGGGGGGGCAGAA.

As regards this clone: The gene names given are mouse names. The read is 3 residues too short to cover the CDR3 end, so that end is filled in from the germline J gene. The chain links TRBV13-2 to TRBJ1-6; TRBD1 might be the D (5 bases). TRBJ1-6 is an ORF; its function is uncertain. CDR3 length equals 14 residues. Germline values: CDR1 NNHNN, CDR2 SYGAGS (reference sequence). V was trimmed by 2 bases and J by 7 bases, leaving 10 bases between them. The CDR3 sequence: CASGDDRGNSPLYF. Incomplete CDR3 DNA: TGTGCCAGCGGTGACGACAGAGGGAATTCGCCC.

This clone showed up just a few times. Gene names are mouse gene names. The CDR3 extends 4 residues past the end of the read, so its final part is completed from the germline J gene. This rearrangement joins TRBV5 to TRBJ1-1; D gene ambiguous. From germline, CDR1 is LGHNA and CDR2 YNLKQL (reference sequence). V lost 2 bases and J lost 0, with 7 bases in between. The CDR3 loop spans 14 amino acids. The CDR3 bases that were read are TGTGCCAGCAGCCAAATAGGACAGAACACA. Translation: CASSQIGQNT. The entire CDR3 sequence reads CASSQIGQNTEVFF.

In its sample, this clone was seen a few times. Gene names and germline refer to mouse. The CDR3 end is not reached by the read, which stops 4 residues before it; the germline J gene fills it in. V and J are TRBV19 and TRBJ1-1, with D perhaps TRBD1 (6 bases). This CDR3 is built from 14 residues. V lost 5 bases and J lost 0, with 11 bases in between. Germline CDR1 is FNHDT and CDR2 is SITEND (reference sequence). The covered CDR3 bases are TGTGCCAGCAGCTGGGGGGCTGCAAACACA. Amino acid sequence: CASSWGAANT. In full, the CDR3 reads CASSWGAANTEVFF.

In the case of this clone: The genes are named according to mouse. At the DNA level, this CDR3 is encoded by other sequences in the same sample as well. The CDR3 sequence: CASSQQGANTGQLYF. Incomplete CDR3 DNA: TGTGCCAGCAGCCAACAGGGGGCAAACACCGGG. The rearrangement joins TRBV5 to TRBJ2-2, with 7 positions matching TRBD1. Read data end 4 residues before the CDR3 end; the end is taken from the germline J gene. This CDR3 region has 15 residues. After removal of 2 bases from V and 0 bases from J, the junction contained 0 bases not matched to a gene. The germline gives CDR1 LGHNA, CDR2 YNLKQL (reference sequence).

Points on this clone: Genes and germline are mouse. The sample contains more than one DNA sequence encoding this CDR3. CDR3: CASSIGGRVAETLYF. CDR3 DNA, as far as it was read: TGTGCCAGCAGTATAGGCGGCAGGGTTGCAGAA. V and J are TRBV19 and TRBJ2-3; a weak D match, TRBD1 (5 bases). The read terminates 4 residues ahead of where the CDR3 ends, so the germline J gene completes it. Looked up from germline, CDR1 is FNHDT and CDR2 is SITEND (reference sequence). The CDR3 covers 15 residues. Trimming took 0 bases from V and 2 from J, leaving 10 bases between them.

With regard to this clone: Gene and germline names: mouse. From the germline J gene comes the end of the CDR3, since the read stops 3 residues before it. The chain couples TRBV1 to TRBJ1-6, with TRBD1 matching over 9 bases. TRBJ1-6 is recorded as an ORF, its role being uncertain. The germline CDR1 and CDR2 sequences are NSQYPW and LRSPGD (reference sequence). Trimming took 0 bases from V and 6 from J; bases not matched to a gene: 3. The CDR3 contains 16 residues. CDR3 bases read: TGCACCTGCAGTGCAGATGGACAGGGGAGTAATTCGCCC. Translating gives CTCSADGQGSNSP. The full CDR3 protein is CTCSADGQGSNSPLYF.

A note on this clone: The listed genes are named as in mouse. The read terminates 4 residues before the CDR3 end, so the remaining end is supplied by the germline J gene. This CDR3 is also generated by other DNA sequences in the sample. The chain recombines TRBV13-2 with TRBJ2-3, with a weak D call TRBD2 (6 bases). This CDR3 contains 15 residues. Germline lookup yields CDR1 NNHNN and CDR2 SYGAGS (reference sequence). V shed 0 bases and J shed 3 bases, with 11 bases lying between them. CDR3 DNA (partial): TGTGCCAGCGGTGATGCGGGGGGACGAGCAGAA. Protein: CASGDAGGRAE. In full, the CDR3 is CASGDAGGRAETLYF.

This clone was counted only a few times. Gene names are the mouse ones. The CDR3 end lies 4 residues beyond the end of the read and is filled in from the germline J gene. The chain is built from TRBV13-1 and TRBJ1-2; 9 nucleotides align to TRBD1. The CDR3 extends over 15 amino acids. J was trimmed by 4 bases and V by 3 bases; bases with no gene match: 7. CDR1 is NSHNY and CDR2 is SYGAGN in the germline V gene. The covered CDR3 bases are TGTGCCAGCAGTGCCTCCGGGACAGGGACCTCC. This encodes CASSASGTGTS. The entire CDR3 is CASSASGTGTSDYTF.

Comment on this clone: These gene names are mouse names. The read falls 3 residues short of the CDR3 end, and the missing part is taken from the germline J gene. V is TRBV13-3 and J is TRBJ1-6, with TRBD1 matching over 7 bases. TRBJ1-6 is sorted into the ORF group, with uncertain function. V shed 2 bases, J shed 3 bases, and the junction held 2 bases outside the gene matches. The CDR3 covers 15 residues. Germline V gives CDR1 NNHDY, CDR2 SYVADS. The sequenced CDR3 bases are TGTGCCAGCAGTGACCAGGGGGGCTATAATTCGCCC. The encoded protein is CASSDQGGYNSP. The full CDR3 sequence reads CASSDQGGYNSPLYF.

This clone occurred a few times. The genes and germline here are from mouse. The read ends 4 residues early relative to the CDR3; the germline J gene fills the gap. The genes are TRBV31 and TRBJ2-1; 10 nucleotides align to TRBD2. V trimming: 2 bases; J trimming: 0 bases; junction bases outside the gene matches: 7. Germline loops: CDR1 GKSSPN, CDR2 SITVG. The CDR3 covers 17 residues. CDR3 DNA (partial): TGTGCCTGGAGTTCTCAGACTGGGGGGCGTAACTATGCT. As protein: CAWSSQTGGRNYA. The complete CDR3 sequence is CAWSSQTGGRNYAEQFF. The full variable domain, completed using reference TRBV31 and TRBJ2-1, is AQTIHQWPVAEIKAVGSPLSLGCTIKGKSSPNLYWYWQATGGTLQQLFYSITVGQVESVVQLNLSASRPKDDQFILSTEKLLLSHSGFYLCAWSSQTGGRNYAEQFFGPGTRLTVL.

The table lists this clone with a few counts. Mouse gene names apply. Sequencing ends 4 residues short of the CDR3 end; the germline J gene provides the rest. This specimen includes other DNA sequences encoding the same CDR3. The gene calls are TRBV29 and TRBJ2-5, with D possibly TRBD1 on 6 matching bases. The CDR3 length is 14 residues. The V gene's germline CDR1 is MSHET and CDR2 SYDVDS. V lost 2 bases and J 0 bases, leaving 6 bases between the germline ends. The CDR3 loop reads CASSLQGNQDTQYF. The sequenced CDR3 bases are TGTGCTAGCAGTTTACAGGGGAACCAAGAC.

With regard to this clone: Gene labels here are mouse ones. The read falls 4 residues short of the CDR3 end, and the missing part is taken from the germline J gene. The chain employs TRBV31 and TRBJ2-1; 9 bases map to TRBD2. V lost 0 bases, J lost 4 bases, and 4 bases stayed unmatched. The CDR3 runs 15 residues. Germline CDR1 is GKSSPN and CDR2 is SITVG. CDR3 protein: CAWSLATGGYAEQFF. CDR3 bases read: TGTGCCTGGAGTCTAGCGACTGGGGGATATGCT.

This clone was counted only a few times. Here the gene names and germline are mouse. Coverage ceases 4 residues before the CDR3 finishes, and the germline J gene fills in the end. The sample contains more than one DNA sequence encoding this CDR3. The chain couples TRBV1 to TRBJ2-2; possibly TRBD1 or TRBD2 for D (5 bases each). The germline V gene encodes CDR1 NSQYPW and CDR2 LRSPGD (reference sequence). V was cut by 1 base and J by 4 bases, with 7 bases left in between. The CDR3 consists of 14 residues. Incomplete CDR3 DNA: TGCACCTGCAGTGCAGGGGGCCGCACCGGG. Translating it yields CTCSAGGRTG. The full CDR3 protein is CTCSAGGRTGQLYF.

A remark on this clone: Each gene name is a mouse one. Read data end 4 residues before the CDR3 end; the end is taken from the germline J gene. The V call is TRBV1, the J call TRBJ2-1, with D possibly TRBD2 on 6 matching bases. The germline V and J ends were trimmed by 3 bases and 0 bases, with 9 bases remaining between them. The CDR3 length is 15 residues. Germline-derived CDR1 and CDR2 are NSQYPW and LRSPGD (reference sequence). CDR3 DNA, as far as it was read: TGCACCTGCAGTGCCGGGGGGTTTAACTATGCT. Its translation: CTCSAGGFNYA. The CDR3 reads in full as CTCSAGGFNYAEQFF.

Notes on this clone: Gene labels here are mouse ones. The DNA ends 4 residues before the CDR3 does, and the rest of the CDR3 is filled in from the germline J gene. V usage is TRBV5 and J usage is TRBJ2-1; 10 nucleotides align to TRBD2. Germline V CDR1 and CDR2: LGHNA, YNLKQL (reference sequence). Trimming cost V 1 base and J 1 base; bases outside gene matches: 1. The length of the CDR3 is 16 residues. CDR3 bases read: TGTGCCAGCAGCCAAGTGGGACTGGGGAACTATGCT. Translated: CASSQVGLGNYA. The full CDR3 protein reads CASSQVGLGNYAEQFF.

In the case of this clone: The gene names here belong to mouse. The part of the CDR3 DNA that was read is TGTGCCAGCAGCGGTACAGGGAGAAACTATGCT. This sequence encodes CASSGTGRNYA. The whole CDR3 is CASSGTGRNYAEQFF. The genes are TRBV13-1 and TRBJ2-1; maybe TRBD1 (6 bases). The read comes to an end 4 residues before the CDR3 does, leaving the germline J gene to fill in the end. The V gene lost 5 bases and the J gene lost 1 base, with 13 bases spanning the gap. Germline V lookup: CDR1 NSHNY, CDR2 SYGAGN. This CDR3 is 15 amino acids long.

This clone turned up a few times. Genes and germline are mouse. The read finishes 4 residues shy of the CDR3 end, and the germline J gene is used to complete it. The same CDR3 is also encoded by other DNA sequences in this sample. The genes are TRBV13-3 and TRBJ2-2; 8 bases are a match to TRBD2. Trimming removed 3 bases from V and 3 bases from J; junction bases left unmatched: 1. There are 14 residues in the CDR3. The germline V gene encodes CDR1 NNHDY and CDR2 SYVADS. The CDR3 spells CASSAWGDTGQLYF. The covered CDR3 bases are TGTGCCAGCAGTGCCTGGGGGGACACCGGG.

This clone was recorded a few times. Genes and germline come from the mouse. The read gets to within 4 residues of the CDR3 end, and the germline J gene fills in the rest. The genes are TRBV13-3 and TRBJ1-2, with a possible D match to TRBD1 (6 bases). The CDR3 has 15 amino acids. Germline CDR1 is NNHDY and CDR2 is SYVADS. The chain's CDR3 is CASSPGLGGRGDYTF. The sequenced part of the CDR3 DNA is TGTGCCAGCAGCCCCGGACTGGGGGGGCGCGGC.

About this clone itself: The gene names here belong to mouse. The read ends 4 residues early relative to the CDR3; the germline J gene fills the gap. The same CDR3 arises from other DNA sequences in this sample as well. The V call is TRBV13-1, the J call TRBJ2-2; 8 positions match TRBD2. The ends lost 1 base at V and 4 bases at J; junction bases unmatched: 3. CDR3 length equals 15 residues. Germline CDR1 is NSHNY and CDR2 is SYGAGN. The CDR3 is CASSDLGGGTGQLYF. Incomplete CDR3 DNA: TGTGCCAGCAGTGATCTGGGGGGTGGCACCGGG.